The 16 T cell receptor beta chains in this list originate from one sample, sequenced in a study of blood T cell repertoires in COVID-19. TCRdb's table, derived via immunoSEQ multiplex PCR, lists solely in-frame clones and lacks some. The sample lists some 45,000 clones, about 82% occurring once. The specimen was peripheral blood. The receptor set was obtained from a man between 70 and 80 years old with acute or convalescent COVID-19.

This chain joins TRBV6-5 and TRBJ2-1, with 8 bases identical to TRBD1. This CDR3 comprises 15 residues. The germline gives CDR1 MNHEY, CDR2 SVGAGI. The V segment lost 0 bases and the J segment 6 bases; nucleotides outside the gene matches: 4. CDR3 loop: CASSYSLTGGNEQFF. CDR3 sequence (DNA): TGTGCCAGCAGTTACTCGTTAACAGGGGGCAATGAGCAGTTCTTC.

J is TRBJ1-4 and V is TRBV2; 7 bases are a match to TRBD1. The CDR3 covers 13 residues. The germline gives CDR1 SNHLY, CDR2 FYNNEI. The junction had 4 bases not matched to a gene; V was cut back by 8 bases and J by 4 bases. Written as DNA, the CDR3 is TGTGCCAGCCACTGGGACAGTAATGAAAAACTGTTTTTT. This encodes CASHWDSNEKLFF.

V and J are TRBV27 and TRBJ2-1, with D perhaps TRBD2 (6 bases). Germline CDR1 MNHEY, CDR2 SMNVEV (reference sequence). The CDR3 is 14 amino acids. V was clipped by 2 bases and J by 6 bases, with 11 bases between them. CDR3 DNA sequence: TGTGCCAGCAGTTTACGGGAGTTTTCCAATGAGCAGTTCTTC. Its translation: CASSLREFSNEQFF.

CDR3 bases: TGTGCCAGCAGCTCCCAGGGGGACTCTGGAAACACCATATATTTT. Translated, it gives CASSSQGDSGNTIYF. The chain is built from TRBV5-8 and TRBJ1-3; TRBD1 aligns across 7 bases. V trimming: 3 bases; J trimming: 0 bases; junction bases outside the gene matches: 3. The length of the CDR3 is 15 residues. CDR1 and CDR2 (germline): SGHTS, YDEGEE.

The chain has TRBV5-1 and TRBJ2-2; TRBD1 matches 7 bases. Germline-derived CDR1 and CDR2 are SGHRS and YFSETQ. The CDR3 runs to 15 residues. Losses at the gene ends were 6 bases for V and 7 bases for J; bases not matched to a gene: 12. CDR3: CASTLGQGVGGELFF. The CDR3 nucleotides read TGCGCCAGCACCCTAGGCCAGGGGGTCGGCGGGGAGCTGTTTTTT.

The chain combines TRBV7-2 with TRBJ2-7, with 11 bases fitting TRBD2. Germline lookup yields CDR1 SGHTA and CDR2 FQGNSA. The CDR3 has 14 amino acids. V lost 4 bases, J lost 7 bases, and 6 bases stayed unmatched. CDR3: CASSSSGRWGEQYF. DNA for the CDR3: TGTGCCAGCAGCTCTAGCGGGAGGTGGGGGGAGCAGTACTTC.

This chain connects TRBV30 to TRBJ2-5, with 8 bases lining up with TRBD1. This CDR3 is built from 15 residues. Germline values: CDR1 GTSNPN, CDR2 SVGIG (reference sequence). V lost 1 base, J lost 2 bases, and 6 bases stayed unmatched. CDR3 residues: CAWSAGYRGQETQYF. For the CDR3, the DNA is TGTGCCTGGAGTGCGGGTTACAGGGGGCAAGAGACCCAGTACTTC.

The chain links TRBV10-3 to TRBJ2-2; no reliable D call. Trimming cost V 6 bases and J 0 bases, with 11 bases left between them. This CDR3 is 15 amino acids long. The germline V gene encodes CDR1 ENHRY and CDR2 SYGVKD. CDR3 sequence (DNA): TGTGCCATCAGACCCGCTAGTACGAACACCGGGGAGCTGTTTTTT. It is translated as CAIRPASTNTGELFF.

J is TRBJ2-2 and V is TRBV6-1; the D is unclear. The CDR3 is made up of 15 amino acids. Per germline, CDR1 MNHNS and CDR2 SASEGT. Trimming cost V 2 bases and J 3 bases, with 10 bases left between them. The CDR3 reads CASSEQSDYTGELFF. DNA of the CDR3: TGTGCCAGCAGTGAACAGTCAGATTACACCGGGGAGCTGTTTTTT.

This chain links TRBV13 with TRBJ2-5; D might be TRBD1 (6 bases). CDR1 PRHDT and CDR2 FYEKMQ come from the germline V gene (reference sequence). V dropped 0 bases and J dropped 7 bases, with 15 bases sitting between them. The CDR3 sequence is 15 residues long. CDR3 nucleotides: TGTGCCAGCAGCTTAGGACAGGGCCCTCGGGGGACCCAGTACTTC. Translating it yields CASSLGQGPRGTQYF.

Written as DNA, the CDR3 is TGTGCCAGCAGCTTAGCGCCAGGAAGGGAGACCCAGTACTTC. It specifies CASSLAPGRETQYF. V and J are TRBV7-2 and TRBJ2-5, with D uncertain. CDR3 size: 14 residues. The germline V gene encodes CDR1 SGHTA and CDR2 FQGNSA. Trimming took 0 bases from V and 5 from J, leaving 10 bases between them.

The genes are TRBV28 and TRBJ2-5, with a tentative D call TRBD2 (6 bases). V lost 4 bases and J 13 bases, leaving 28 bases between the germline ends. Germline V gene sequence: CDR1 MDHEN, CDR2 SYDVKM. The CDR3 loop spans 16 amino acids. The CDR3 reads CASSSGGTPNPLRPYF. CDR3 nucleotide sequence: TGTGCCAGCAGTTCGGGCGGGACCCCCAACCCCTTGCGGCCGTACTTC.

This rearrangement joins TRBV5-1 to TRBJ1-3; a weak D match, TRBD1 (5 bases). V was pared by 0 bases and J by 7 bases, with 11 bases between. This CDR3 spans 14 amino acids. Germline loops: CDR1 SGHRS, CDR2 YFSETQ. The CDR3 nucleotides read TGCGCCAGCAGCTTGGATGGGCCAGGGAACACCATATATTTT. This sequence encodes CASSLDGPGNTIYF.

This sequence joins TRBV30 and TRBJ1-1, with D perhaps TRBD1 (5 bases). CDR3 length equals 13 residues. Germline lookup yields CDR1 GTSNPN and CDR2 SVGIG (reference sequence). Trimming shortened V by 1 base and J by 0 bases, and 6 bases separated the two germline ends. The CDR3 sequence: CAWSEGLNTEAFF. The CDR3 DNA reads TGTGCCTGGAGTGAGGGGTTGAACACTGAAGCTTTCTTT.

This clone was observed once. The chain uses TRBV5-6 and TRBJ1-5, with a possible D match to TRBD1 (6 bases). Germline CDR1 reads SGHDT; CDR2 reads YYEEEE. The CDR3 runs 16 residues. Trimming removed 1 base at V and 2 bases at J, with 13 bases between. The CDR3 spells CASSLTGSAGNQPQHF. CDR3 bases: TGTGCCAGCAGCTTGACAGGGTCCGCGGGCAATCAGCCCCAGCATTTT.

The chain employs TRBV20-1 and TRBJ2-7, with 7 positions matching TRBD1. V shed 6 bases and J 5 bases; nucleotides not matched to a gene: 4. The CDR3 has 11 residues. The germline V gene has CDR1 DFQATT and CDR2 SNEGSKA (reference sequence). CDR3: CSAYRGHEQYF. CDR3 sequence (DNA): TGCAGTGCGTACAGGGGCCACGAGCAGTACTTC.